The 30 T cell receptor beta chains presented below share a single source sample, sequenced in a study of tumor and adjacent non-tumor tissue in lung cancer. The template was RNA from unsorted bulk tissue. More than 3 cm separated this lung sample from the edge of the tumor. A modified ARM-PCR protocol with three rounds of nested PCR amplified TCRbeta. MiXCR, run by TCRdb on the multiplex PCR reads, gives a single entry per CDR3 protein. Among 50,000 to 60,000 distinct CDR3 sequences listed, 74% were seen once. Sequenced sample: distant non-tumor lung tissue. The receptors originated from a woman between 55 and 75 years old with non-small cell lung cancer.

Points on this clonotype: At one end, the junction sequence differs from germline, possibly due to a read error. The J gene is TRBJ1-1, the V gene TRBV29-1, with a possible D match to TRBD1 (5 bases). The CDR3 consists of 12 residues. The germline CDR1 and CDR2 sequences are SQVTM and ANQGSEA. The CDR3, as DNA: TGTAGCGTCAGGGTCAGGGATACTGAAGTTTTCTTT. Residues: CSVRVRDTEVFF.

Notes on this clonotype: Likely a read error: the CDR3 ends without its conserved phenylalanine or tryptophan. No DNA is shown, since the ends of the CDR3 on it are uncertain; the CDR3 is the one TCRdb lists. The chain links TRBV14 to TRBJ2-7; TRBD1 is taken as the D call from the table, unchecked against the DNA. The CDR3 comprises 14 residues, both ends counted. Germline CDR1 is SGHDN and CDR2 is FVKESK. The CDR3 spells CAGSQERAARLMYL.

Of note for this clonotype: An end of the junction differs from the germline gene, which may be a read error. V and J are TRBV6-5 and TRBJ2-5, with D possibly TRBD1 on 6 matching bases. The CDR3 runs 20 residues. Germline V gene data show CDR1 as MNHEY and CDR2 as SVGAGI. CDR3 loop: CASSYPTFDRIRGYQEAQYF. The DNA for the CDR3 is TGTGCCAGCAGTTACCCTACGTTCGACAGGATAAGGGGGTACCAAGAGGCCCAGTACTTT.

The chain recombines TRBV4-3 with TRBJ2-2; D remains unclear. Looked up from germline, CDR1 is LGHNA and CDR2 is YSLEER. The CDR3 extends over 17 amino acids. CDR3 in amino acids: CISSQGSGHANTGELFF. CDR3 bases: TGCATCAGCAGCCAAGGATCCGGCCACGCGAACACCGGGGAGCTGTTTTTT.

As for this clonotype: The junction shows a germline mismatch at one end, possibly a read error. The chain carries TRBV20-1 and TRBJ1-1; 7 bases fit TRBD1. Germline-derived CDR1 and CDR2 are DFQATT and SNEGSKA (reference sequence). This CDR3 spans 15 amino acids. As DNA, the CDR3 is TGCACTGCTAGTAGCTGGGACAGACAGAACACTGAAGCTTTCTTT. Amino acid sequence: CTASSWDRQNTEAFF.

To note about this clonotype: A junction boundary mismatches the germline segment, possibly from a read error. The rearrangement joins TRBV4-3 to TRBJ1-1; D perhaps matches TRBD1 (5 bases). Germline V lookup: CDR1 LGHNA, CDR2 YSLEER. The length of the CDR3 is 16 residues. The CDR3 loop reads CASSQDMSGRYTEALF. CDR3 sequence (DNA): TGCGCCAGCAGCCAAGATATGTCAGGGAGGTACACTGAGGCTCTCTTT.

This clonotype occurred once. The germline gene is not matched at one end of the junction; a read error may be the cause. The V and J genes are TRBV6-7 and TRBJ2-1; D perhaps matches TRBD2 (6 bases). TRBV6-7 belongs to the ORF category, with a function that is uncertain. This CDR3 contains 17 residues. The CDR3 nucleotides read TGTGCCAGCACGTTCAGAGGCGGGACTCACTCCTACAATGCGCAGTTCTTC. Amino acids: CASTFRGGTHSYNAQFF.

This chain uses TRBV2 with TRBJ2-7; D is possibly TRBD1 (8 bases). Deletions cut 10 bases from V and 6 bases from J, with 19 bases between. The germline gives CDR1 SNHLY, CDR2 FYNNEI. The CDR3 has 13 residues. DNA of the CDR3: TGTGCCACCGGACAGGGAGGGTACAGCGAGCAGTACTTC. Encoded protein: CATGQGGYSEQYF.

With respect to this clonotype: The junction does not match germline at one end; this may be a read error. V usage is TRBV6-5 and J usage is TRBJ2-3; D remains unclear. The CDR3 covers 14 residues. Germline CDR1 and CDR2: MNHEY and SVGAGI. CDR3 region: CASSYMASTDTRYF. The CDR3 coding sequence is TGTGCCAGCAGTTACATGGCCAGCACAGACACGCGGTATTTT.

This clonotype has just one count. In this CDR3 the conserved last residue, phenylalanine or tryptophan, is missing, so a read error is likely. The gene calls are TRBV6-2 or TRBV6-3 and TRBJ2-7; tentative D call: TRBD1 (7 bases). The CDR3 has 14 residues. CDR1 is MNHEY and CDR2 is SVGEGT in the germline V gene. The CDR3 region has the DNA TGTGCCAGCTGTTACGGAGGGACAGCATACGAGCAGTACTTA. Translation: CASCYGGTAYEQYL.

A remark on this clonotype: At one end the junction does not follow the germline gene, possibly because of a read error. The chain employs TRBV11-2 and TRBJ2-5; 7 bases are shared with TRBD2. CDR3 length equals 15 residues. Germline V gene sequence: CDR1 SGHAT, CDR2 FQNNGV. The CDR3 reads CASRTGVTGGETQYF. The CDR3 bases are TGCGCCAGCAGGACCGGGGTAACGGGAGGCGAGACACAGTACTTC. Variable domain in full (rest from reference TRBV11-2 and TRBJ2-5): EAGVAQSPRYKIIEKRQSVAFWCNPISGHATLYWYQQILGQGPKLLIQFQNNGVVDDSQLPKDRFSAERLKGVDSTLKIQPAKLEDSAVYLCASRTGVTGGETQYFGPGTRLLVL.

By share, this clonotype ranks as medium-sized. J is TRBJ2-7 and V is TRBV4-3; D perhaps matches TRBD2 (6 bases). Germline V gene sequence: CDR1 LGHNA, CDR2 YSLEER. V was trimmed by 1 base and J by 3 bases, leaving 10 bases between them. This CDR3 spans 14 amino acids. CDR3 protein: CASSQVTGGYEQYF. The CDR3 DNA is TGCGCCAGCAGCCAAGTCACCGGGGGCTACGAGCAGTACTTC.

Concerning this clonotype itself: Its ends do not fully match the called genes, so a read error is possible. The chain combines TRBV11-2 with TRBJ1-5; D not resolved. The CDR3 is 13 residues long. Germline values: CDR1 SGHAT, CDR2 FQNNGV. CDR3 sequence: CASSYLSNQPQQF. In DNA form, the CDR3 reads TGTGCCAGCAGTTATCTTAGCAATCAGCCCCAGCAATTT. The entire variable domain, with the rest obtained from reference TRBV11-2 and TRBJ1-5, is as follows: EAGVAQSPRYKIIEKRQSVAFWCNPISGHATLYWYQQILGQGPKLLIQFQNNGVVDDSQLPKDRFSAERLKGVDSTLKIQPAKLEDSAVYLCASSYLSNQPQQFGDGTRLSIL.

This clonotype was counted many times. The CDR3 region has the DNA TGCAGTGCCCCAAGACAGGGGAAGCAGTACTTC. It specifies CSAPRQGKQYF. The chain employs TRBV20-1 and TRBJ2-7; 8 bases agree with TRBD1. V lost 6 bases, J lost 8 bases, and 6 bases stayed unmatched. The V gene's germline CDR1 is DFQATT and CDR2 SNEGSKA (reference sequence). CDR3 length: 11 residues.

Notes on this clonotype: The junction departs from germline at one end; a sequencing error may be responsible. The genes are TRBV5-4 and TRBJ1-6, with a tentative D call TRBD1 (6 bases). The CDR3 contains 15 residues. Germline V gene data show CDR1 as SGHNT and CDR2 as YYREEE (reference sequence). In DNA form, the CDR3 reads TGTGCCGGCAGCTTGGGACATGAAGTATGGTCACCCCTCCACTTT. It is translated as CAGSLGHEVWSPLHF.

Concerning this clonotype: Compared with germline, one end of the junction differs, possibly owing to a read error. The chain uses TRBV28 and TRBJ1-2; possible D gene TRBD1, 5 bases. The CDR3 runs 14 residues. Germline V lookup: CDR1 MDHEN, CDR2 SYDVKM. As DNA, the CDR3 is TGTGCCGGCAGTTTGAGCAGGGCCAGCTATGGCCACACCTTC. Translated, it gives CAGSLSRASYGHTF.

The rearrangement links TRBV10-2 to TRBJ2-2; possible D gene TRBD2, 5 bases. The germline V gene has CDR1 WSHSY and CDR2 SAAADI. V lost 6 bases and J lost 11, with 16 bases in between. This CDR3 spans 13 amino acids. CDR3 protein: CASRHGKDGELFF. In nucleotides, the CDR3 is TGCGCCAGCAGGCACGGGAAAGACGGAGAGCTGTTTTTT.

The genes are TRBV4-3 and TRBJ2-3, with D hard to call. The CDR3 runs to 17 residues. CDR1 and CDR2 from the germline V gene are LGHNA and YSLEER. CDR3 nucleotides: TGCACCGGCAGCCTCTTATACAGCGACCGTGCTGGAGATACGCAGTATTTT. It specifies CTGSLLYSDRAGDTQYF.

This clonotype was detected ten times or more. The CDR3 sequence: CAISEPQVGDYEQYF. In DNA, the CDR3 is TGTGCCATCAGTGAGCCACAGGTAGGGGACTACGAGCAGTACTTC. The rearrangement links TRBV10-3 to TRBJ2-7; maybe TRBD1 (5 bases). Germline V CDR1 and CDR2: ENHRY, SYGVKD. The CDR3 loop spans 15 amino acids. Trimming took off 2 bases at V and 3 bases at J, with 14 bases between the two ends.

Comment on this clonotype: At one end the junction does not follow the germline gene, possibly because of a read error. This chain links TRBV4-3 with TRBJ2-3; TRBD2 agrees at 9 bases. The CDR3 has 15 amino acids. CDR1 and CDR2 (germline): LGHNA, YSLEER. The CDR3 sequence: CTSSQGTSWADTHYF. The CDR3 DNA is TGCACCAGCAGCCAAGGGACTAGCTGGGCAGATACGCACTATTTT.

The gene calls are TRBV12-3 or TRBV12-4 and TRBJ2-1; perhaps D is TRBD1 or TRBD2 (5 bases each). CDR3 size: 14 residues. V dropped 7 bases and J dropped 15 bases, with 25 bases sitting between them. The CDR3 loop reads CASKFFGGRADRFF. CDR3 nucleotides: TGTGCCAGCAAGTTCTTTGGGGGTAGAGCTGATCGGTTCTTC.

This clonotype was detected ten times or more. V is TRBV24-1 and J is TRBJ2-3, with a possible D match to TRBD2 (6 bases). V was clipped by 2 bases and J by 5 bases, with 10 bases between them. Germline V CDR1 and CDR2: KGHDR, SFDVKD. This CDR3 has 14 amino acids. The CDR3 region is CATSDSRAGDTQYF. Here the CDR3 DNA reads TGTGCCACCAGTGATTCGAGAGCGGGAGATACGCAGTATTTT.

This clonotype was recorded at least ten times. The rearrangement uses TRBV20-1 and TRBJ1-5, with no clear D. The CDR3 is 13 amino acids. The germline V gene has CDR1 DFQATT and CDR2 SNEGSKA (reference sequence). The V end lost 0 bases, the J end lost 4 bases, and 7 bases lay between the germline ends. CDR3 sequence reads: CSARDSRNQPQHF. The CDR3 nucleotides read TGCAGTGCTAGAGATAGTAGGAATCAGCCCCAGCATTTT.

This CDR3 is CSTILAGDLGEQYF. CDR3 DNA: TGCAGTACTATACTAGCGGGGGACCTGGGTGAGCAGTACTTC. The rearrangement links TRBV20-1 to TRBJ2-7; 11 bases fit TRBD2. The junction had 13 bases not matched to a gene; V was cut back by 8 bases and J by 7 bases. The CDR3 contains 14 residues. Germline loops: CDR1 DFQATT, CDR2 SNEGSKA (reference sequence).

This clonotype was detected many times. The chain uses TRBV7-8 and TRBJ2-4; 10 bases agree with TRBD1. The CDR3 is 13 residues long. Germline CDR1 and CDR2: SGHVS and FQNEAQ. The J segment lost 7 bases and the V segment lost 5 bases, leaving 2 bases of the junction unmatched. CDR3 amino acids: CASSPGQGNIQYF. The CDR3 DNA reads TGTGCCAGCAGCCCGGGACAGGGGAACATTCAGTACTTC.

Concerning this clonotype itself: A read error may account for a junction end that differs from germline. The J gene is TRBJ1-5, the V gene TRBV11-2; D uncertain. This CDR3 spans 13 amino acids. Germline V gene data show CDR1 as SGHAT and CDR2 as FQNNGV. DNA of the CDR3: TGTGCGAGCAGCTTAGAAAGCGATCAGCCCCAGCATTTT. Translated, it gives CASSLESDQPQHF. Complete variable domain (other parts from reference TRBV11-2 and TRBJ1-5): EAGVAQSPRYKIIEKRQSVAFWCNPISGHATLYWYQQILGQGPKLLIQFQNNGVVDDSQLPKDRFSAERLKGVDSTLKIQPAKLEDSAVYLCASSLESDQPQHFGDGTRLSIL.

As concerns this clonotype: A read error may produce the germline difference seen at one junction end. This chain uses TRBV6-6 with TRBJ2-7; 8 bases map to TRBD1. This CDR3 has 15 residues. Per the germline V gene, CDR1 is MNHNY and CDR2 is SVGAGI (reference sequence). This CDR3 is CASINSRTGTYEQCF. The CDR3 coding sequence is TGTGCCAGCATCAATTCCAGGACAGGGACCTACGAGCAGTGCTTC.

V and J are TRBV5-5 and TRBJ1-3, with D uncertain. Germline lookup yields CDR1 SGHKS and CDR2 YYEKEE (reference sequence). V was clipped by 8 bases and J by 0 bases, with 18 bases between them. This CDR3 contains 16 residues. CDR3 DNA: TGTGCCAGTAGCCTGGGAACGACTACCTCTGGAAACACCATATATTTT. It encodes CASSLGTTTSGNTIYF.

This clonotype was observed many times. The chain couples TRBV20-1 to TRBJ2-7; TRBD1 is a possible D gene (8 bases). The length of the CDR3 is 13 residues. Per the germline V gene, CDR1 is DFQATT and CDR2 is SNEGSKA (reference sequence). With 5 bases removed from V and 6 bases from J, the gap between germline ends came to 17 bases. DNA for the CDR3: TGCAGTGCTGCTACAGGGGGGGGGACCGAGCAGTACTTC. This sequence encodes CSAATGGGTEQYF.

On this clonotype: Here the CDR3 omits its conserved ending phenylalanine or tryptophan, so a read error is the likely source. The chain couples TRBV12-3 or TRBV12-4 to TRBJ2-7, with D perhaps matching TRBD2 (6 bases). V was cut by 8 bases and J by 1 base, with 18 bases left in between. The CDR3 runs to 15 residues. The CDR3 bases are TGTGCCAGCTGTTCACTAGCTGGGCCTTCCTACGAGCAGTACTTA. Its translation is CASCSLAGPSYEQYL.